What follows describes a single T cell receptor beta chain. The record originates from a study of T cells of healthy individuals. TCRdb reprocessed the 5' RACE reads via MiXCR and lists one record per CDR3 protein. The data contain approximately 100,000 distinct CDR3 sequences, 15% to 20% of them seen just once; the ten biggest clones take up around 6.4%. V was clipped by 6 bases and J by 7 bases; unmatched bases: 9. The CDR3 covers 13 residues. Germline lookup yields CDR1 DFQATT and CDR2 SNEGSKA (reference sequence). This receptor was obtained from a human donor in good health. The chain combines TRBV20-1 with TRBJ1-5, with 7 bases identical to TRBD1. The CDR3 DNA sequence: TGCAGTGCCAACAGCAGGGGGGACCAGCCCCAGCATTTT. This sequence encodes CSANSRGDQPQHF.